These T cell receptor beta chains were read from a single sample in a study of molecular identifiers for immune sequencing clone quantification. Via MiXCR, TCRdb re-called the PCR reads, giving one row per CDR3 protein. The data show about 320,000 distinct CDR3 sequences, 20% to 25% seen once. The source material was naive CD8+ T cells from blood, with Jurkat cell RNA spiked in. All receptors come from a human donor in good health. Some libraries in this study had Jurkat cell RNA spiked in. Both conserved end residues are part of each CDR3. D genes are given only for firm matches. Clone size is shown for a subset of rows, as once, few, many or a class of expanded clone.

abundance,d_gene,len,j_gene,v_gene,CDR3aa,CDR3nt
many,-,14,TRBJ2-4,TRBV13,CASSANLAKNIQYF,TGTGCCAGCAGCGCGAACCTAGCCAAAAACATTCAGTACTTC
many,-,12,TRBJ1-5,TRBV6-5,CASSRPNQPQHF,TGTGCCAGCAGTCGACCCAATCAGCCCCAGCATTTT
few,-,13,TRBJ2-7,TRBV20-1,CGAEAGRRYEQYF,TGCGGTGCAGAGGCCGGGAGAAGGTACGAGCAGTACTTC
many,-,11,TRBJ2-7,TRBV7-2,CASSLTYEQYF,TGTGCCAGCAGCCTTACCTACGAGCAGTACTTC
few,TRBD1,15,TRBJ1-5,TRBV5-4,CASSADRGPNQPQHF,TGTGCCAGCAGCGCGGACAGGGGGCCAAATCAGCCCCAGCATTTT
many,-,15,TRBJ1-5,TRBV28,CASSLTHGAVQPQHF,TGTGCCAGCAGTTTAACCCACGGCGCAGTTCAGCCCCAGCATTTT
many,-,14,TRBJ2-7,TRBV28,CASSLGGAFGEQYF,TGTGCCAGCAGTTTGGGCGGGGCGTTTGGCGAGCAGTACTTC
many,-,14,TRBJ1-2,TRBV19,CASSIDLSNYGYTF,TGTGCCAGTAGTATAGACCTTTCTAACTATGGCTACACCTTC
many,-,16,TRBJ2-3,TRBV12-3/TRBV12-4,CASSLFGGISTDTQYF,TGTGCCAGCAGTTTATTCGGCGGGATCAGCACAGATACGCAGTATTTT
few,TRBD1,16,TRBJ2-2,TRBV28,CASSLLGTGLPGELFF,TGTGCCAGCAGTTTATTGGGGACAGGCTTGCCCGGGGAGCTGTTTTTT
many,TRBD2,17,TRBJ2-3,TRBV25-1,CASSEILAGGQTDTQYF,TGTGCCAGCAGTGAGATTTTAGCGGGAGGGCAGACAGATACGCAGTATTTT
once,-,12,TRBJ1-1,TRBV5-3,CASSTTGAEAFF,TGTGCCAGCAGCACTACAGGCGCTGAAGCTTTCTTT
many,TRBD2,15,TRBJ2-3,TRBV12-5,CASGDAGGPMDTQYF,TGTGCTAGTGGTGATGCGGGGGGGCCGATGGATACGCAGTATTTT
many,-,15,TRBJ2-1,TRBV13,CASSRSGLILNEQFF,TGTGCCAGCAGCCGAAGTGGATTAATATTAAATGAGCAGTTCTTC
few,TRBD2,18,TRBJ2-3,TRBV27,CASRPIAGGRTSTDTQYF,TGTGCCAGCCGACCCATCGCGGGGGGGAGGACTAGCACAGATACGCAGTATTTT
-,TRBD2,14,TRBJ2-7,TRBV20-1,CSAGGLAGTYEQYF,TGCAGTGCTGGGGGGCTAGCGGGGACCTACGAGCAGTACTTC
few,TRBD2,15,TRBJ2-3,TRBV19,CASSTPGGREDTRYF,TGTGCCAGTAGTACCCCCGGCGGGAGAGAGGATACGCGGTATTTT
few,-,18,TRBJ1-6,TRBV4-3,CASSQDSSLFGTNSPLHF,TGCGCCAGCAGCCAAGATTCGAGCCTCTTTGGGACCAATTCACCCCTCCACTTT
-,-,11,TRBJ1-1,TRBV6-5,CASSNSGEAFF,TGTGCCAGCAGTAACTCAGGGGAAGCTTTCTTT
many,-,13,TRBJ2-3,TRBV7-9,CASSLVVEDTQYF,TGTGCCAGCAGCTTAGTAGTTGAAGATACGCAGTATTTT
many,TRBD1,11,TRBJ2-7,TRBV7-9,CASSLVGQTYF,TGTGCCAGCAGCTTAGTGGGACAGACGTACTTC
many,TRBD1,16,TRBJ1-1,TRBV7-9,CASSSSGTAVATEAFF,TGTGCCAGCAGCTCATCCGGGACAGCAGTTGCCACTGAAGCTTTCTTT
few,TRBD2,17,TRBJ2-3,TRBV7-9,CASSFPRLAGGTDTQYF,TGTGCCAGCAGCTTCCCGAGACTAGCGGGGGGCACAGATACGCAGTATTTT
-,TRBD1,18,TRBJ2-3,TRBV3-1,CASSQPPWDSRAGDTQYF,TGTGCCAGCAGCCAACCGCCGTGGGACAGCCGGGCAGGAGATACGCAGTATTTT
many,TRBD1,14,TRBJ1-5,TRBV20-1,CSATEDRANQPQHF,TGCAGTGCCACTGAGGACAGGGCTAATCAGCCCCAGCATTTT
many,-,13,TRBJ2-6,TRBV5-4,CASGPTGANVLTF,TGTGCCAGCGGACCGACTGGGGCCAACGTCCTGACTTTC
-,TRBD1,17,TRBJ2-1,TRBV11-2,CASSRAPGTGLSNEQFF,TGTGCCAGCAGCAGAGCCCCCGGGACAGGTCTTTCCAATGAGCAGTTCTTC
-,TRBD2,19,TRBJ2-6,TRBV7-6,CASSSVAGGPGSGANVLAF,TGTGCCAGCAGCTCTGTAGCGGGAGGGCCGGGTTCTGGGGCCAACGTCCTGGCTTTC